The T cell receptor (beta chain) under discussion was sequenced for a study of OX40 agonist ivuxolimab in advanced cancers. Study at large: Patients enrolled in dose escalation were diagnosed with hepatocellular carcinoma, melanoma, renal cell or head and neck cancer.

V lost 5 bases and J 8 bases, leaving 12 bases between the germline ends. This CDR3 has 13 residues. Germline CDR1 reads SGHAT; CDR2 reads FQDESV (reference sequence). The protocol was immunoSEQ multiplex PCR, while the TCRdb copy is restricted to in-frame clones and leaves out a portion. This table holds 65,000 or so clones, around 81% found once. This receptor was identified in an adult with an advanced solid tumor such as melanoma, head and neck, liver or kidney cancer. This chain links TRBV11-1 with TRBJ2-2, with unresolved D. The sequences come from CD4+ or CD8+ T cells sorted from blood, collected in a trial of the OX40 agonist ivuxolimab. This CDR3 is CASSLSRVGELFF. In DNA form, the CDR3 reads TGTGCCAGCAGCCTCTCAAGGGTGGGGGAGCTGTTTTTT. The full variable domain, rest sourced from reference TRBV11-1 and TRBJ2-2, is EAEVAQSPRYKITEKSQAVAFWCDPISGHATLYWYRQILGQGPELLVQFQDESVVDDSQLPKDRFSAERLKGVDSTLKIQPAELGDSAMYLCASSLSRVGELFFGEGSRLTVL.